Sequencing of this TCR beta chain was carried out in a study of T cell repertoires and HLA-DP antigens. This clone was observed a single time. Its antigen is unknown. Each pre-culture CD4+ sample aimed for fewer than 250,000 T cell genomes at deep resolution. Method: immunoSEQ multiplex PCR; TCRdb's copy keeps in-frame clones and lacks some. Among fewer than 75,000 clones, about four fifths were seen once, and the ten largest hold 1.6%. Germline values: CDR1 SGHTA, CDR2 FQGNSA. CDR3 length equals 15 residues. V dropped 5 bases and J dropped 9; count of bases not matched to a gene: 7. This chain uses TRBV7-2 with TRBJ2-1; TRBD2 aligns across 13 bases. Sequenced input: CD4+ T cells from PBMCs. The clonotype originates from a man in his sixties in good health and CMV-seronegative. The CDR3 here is CASSLTLAGGGEQFF. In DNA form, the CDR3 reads TGTGCCAGCAGCCTCACACTAGCGGGAGGGGGTGAGCAGTTCTTC.